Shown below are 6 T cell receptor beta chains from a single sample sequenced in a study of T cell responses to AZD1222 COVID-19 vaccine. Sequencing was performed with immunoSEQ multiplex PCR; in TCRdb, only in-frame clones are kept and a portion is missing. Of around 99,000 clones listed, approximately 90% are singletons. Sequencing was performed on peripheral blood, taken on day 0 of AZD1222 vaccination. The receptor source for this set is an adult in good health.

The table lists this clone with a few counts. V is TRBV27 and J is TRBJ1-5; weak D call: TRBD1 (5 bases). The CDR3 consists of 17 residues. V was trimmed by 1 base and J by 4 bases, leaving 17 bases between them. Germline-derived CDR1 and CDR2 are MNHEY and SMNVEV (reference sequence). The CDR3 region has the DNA TGTGCCAGCAGTTTATACCGCCCGGGGGAAGGTAATCAGCCCCAGCATTTT. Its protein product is CASSLYRPGEGNQPQHF.

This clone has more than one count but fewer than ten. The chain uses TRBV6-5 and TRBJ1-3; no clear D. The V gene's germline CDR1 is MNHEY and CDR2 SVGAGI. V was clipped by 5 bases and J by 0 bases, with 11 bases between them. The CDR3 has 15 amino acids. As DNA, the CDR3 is TGTGCCAGCAGTCCACTAATCGGCTCTGGAAACACCATATATTTT. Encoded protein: CASSPLIGSGNTIYF.

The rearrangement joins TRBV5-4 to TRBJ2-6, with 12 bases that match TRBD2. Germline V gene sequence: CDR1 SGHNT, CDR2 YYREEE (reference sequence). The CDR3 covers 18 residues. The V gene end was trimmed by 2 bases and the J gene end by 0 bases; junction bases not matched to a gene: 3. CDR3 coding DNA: TGTGCCAGCAGCTTAGGACTAGCGGGGCCCTCTGGGGCCAACGTCCTGACTTTC. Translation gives CASSLGLAGPSGANVLTF. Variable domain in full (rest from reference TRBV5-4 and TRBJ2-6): ETGVTQSPTHLIKTRGQQVTLRCSSQSGHNTVSWYQQALGQGPQFIFQYYREEENGRGNFPPRFSGLQFPNYSSELNVNALELDDSALYLCASSLGLAGPSGANVLTFGAGSRLTVL.

The CDR3 region has the DNA TGTGCCAGCAGTTCGGAGACAGGGGACTACTACAATGAGCAGTTCTTC. Its translation: CASSSETGDYYNEQFF. This rearrangement joins TRBV27 to TRBJ2-1; tentative D call: TRBD1 (8 bases). This CDR3 is 16 amino acids long. CDR1 is MNHEY and CDR2 is SMNVEV in the germline V gene (reference sequence). Trimming removed 4 bases at V and 3 bases at J, with 16 bases between.

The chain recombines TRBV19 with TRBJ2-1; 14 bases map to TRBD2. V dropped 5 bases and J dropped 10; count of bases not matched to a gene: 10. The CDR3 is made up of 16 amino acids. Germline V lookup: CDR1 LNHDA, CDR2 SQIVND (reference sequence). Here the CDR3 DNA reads TGTGCCAGTAGTCCGCGAGGGACTAGCGGGAGTGGGGAGCAGTTCTTC. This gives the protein CASSPRGTSGSGEQFF.

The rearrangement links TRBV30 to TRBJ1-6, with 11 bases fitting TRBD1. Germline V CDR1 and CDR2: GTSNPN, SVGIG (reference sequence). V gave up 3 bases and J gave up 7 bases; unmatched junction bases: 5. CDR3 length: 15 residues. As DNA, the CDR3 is TGTGCCTGGAGGAGCCGGGACAGGGGGAATTCACCCCTCCACTTT. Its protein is CAWRSRDRGNSPLHF.